This T cell receptor (beta chain) was found in a study of siplizumab effects on memory and regulatory T cells. Study-wide points: Proliferating clones, CD4+ or CD8+, lacked an assignable naive or memory phenotype in roughly 80-97% of cases. With siplizumab, Treg-derived clones averaged approximately 69% of mappable alloreactive CD4+ clones, versus 26.9% in controls.

A note on this clone: The target antigen is unknown.

Roughly 10^5 TCR templates underwent assay in each sample. Produced via immunoSEQ multiplex PCR; TCRdb's table is partial and in-frame only. This sample has 90,000 to 130,000 clones, with about nine tenths found just once. CDR1 and CDR2 (germline): MNHEY, SMNVEV (reference sequence). CDR3 length equals 14 residues. The V gene lost 4 bases and the J gene lost 4 bases, with 14 bases spanning the gap. This clonotype was sampled from a human donor in good health. Sequences were obtained from CD4+ T cells sorted from blood. J is TRBJ2-7 and V is TRBV27; D is ambiguous. CDR3 sequence (DNA): TGTGCCAGCAGTTCAGTCTTGGTTCTTTACGAGCAGTACTTC. It specifies CASSSVLVLYEQYF.